A selection of T cell receptor beta chains follows, all from one sample in a study of PD-L1 blockade in urothelial cancer. Measured with immunoSEQ multiplex PCR; TCRdb has only the in-frame clones, and not every one. The repertoire holds about 50,000 clones, around 82% seen once, with 1.9% in the top ten. The sequencing here drew on PBMCs, taken around atezolizumab (anti-PD-L1) treatment. The receptors were sampled from a man between 50 and 59 years old with urothelial cancer. The CDR3 runs from the conserved cysteine through the conserved F or W. The order of the fields is V gene, J gene, clone size, D gene, CDR3 DNA, CDR3 protein. D genes are given only for firm matches. Size is stated for part of the rows, as once, few or many counts, or as a class when the clone is expanded.

TRBV29-1	TRBJ2-1	NA	NA	TGCAGCGTTGGTCGTAGAGGTGAGCAGTTCTTC	CSVGRRGEQFF
TRBV2	TRBJ2-1	NA	NA	TGTGCCAGCAATATAGCTCCAGGGGCCAATGAGCAGTTCTTC	CASNIAPGANEQFF
TRBV11-2	TRBJ2-3	once	TRBD1	TGTGCCAGCAGCTTAGATAAAGGGACAGCTACGCAGTATTTT	CASSLDKGTATQYF
TRBV11-1	TRBJ2-5	NA	NA	TGTGCCAGCAGCTTAGACAGGTCCCAGTACTTC	CASSLDRSQYF
TRBV27	TRBJ2-7	NA	NA	TGTGCCAGCAGTTTGAACTCGGCGCGGGGCCTGTCCTACGAGCAGTACTTC	CASSLNSARGLSYEQYF
TRBV6-5	TRBJ2-2	few	TRBD1	TGTGCCAGCAGGCGGACAGGGTCGGCCGGGGAGCTGTTTTTT	CASRRTGSAGELFF
TRBV7-9	TRBJ2-5	NA	TRBD2	TGTGCCAGCAGCTCACGGGAGGGAGTGTACTTC	CASSSREGVYF
TRBV25-1	TRBJ1-6	NA	TRBD1	TGTGCCAGCAGTGGAGCGACAGGGGAGAATTCACCCCTCCACTTT	CASSGATGENSPLHF
TRBV19	TRBJ2-1	few	NA	TGTGCCAGTAGCACGGGGATGGGGAATGAGCAGTTCTTC	CASSTGMGNEQFF
TRBV7-8	TRBJ2-1	NA	TRBD2	TGTGCCAGCAGCCGCCTTCCCTCGACTAGCGGGGGGGCAAATGAGCAGTTCTTC	CASSRLPSTSGGANEQFF
TRBV12-1	TRBJ2-1	NA	NA	TGTGCCAGCAGCTGCTCTCTAGCGGGAGGACCTCGGGAGCAGTTCTTC	CASSCSLAGGPREQFF
TRBV7-3	TRBJ1-1	NA	NA	TGTGCCAGCACCCAATCTGCAGCGGACTCCACTGAAGCTTTCTTT	CASTQSAADSTEAFF
TRBV19	TRBJ2-7	once	NA	TGTGCCAGTATCAGCGGGTACGAGCAGTACTTC	CASISGYEQYF
TRBV29-1	TRBJ2-7	NA	NA	TGCAGCGTTGTCGGGAGCTCCTACGAGCAGTACTTC	CSVVGSSYEQYF
TRBV30	TRBJ1-1	NA	NA	TGTGCCTCGGGGGTGGGCACTGAAGCTTTCTTT	CASGVGTEAFF
TRBV28	TRBJ2-1	NA	NA	TGTGCCAGCAGTTTATCGAATGAGCAGTTCTTC	CASSLSNEQFF
TRBV9	TRBJ1-1	once	TRBD1	TGTGCCAGCAGCGTGGGTACCGGGACAGGGAGTGGGAGAACTGAAGCTTTCTTT	CASSVGTGTGSGRTEAFF
TRBV10-1	TRBJ2-1	few	NA	TGCGCCAGCAGTGAACAGGGCAATCTTAATGAGCAGTTCTTC	CASSEQGNLNEQFF
TRBV7-9	TRBJ2-5	NA	NA	TGTGCCAGCAGCTTGGACAGCTACCAAGAGACCCAGTACTTC	CASSLDSYQETQYF
TRBV15	TRBJ2-3	NA	NA	TGTGCCACCAGGAGACAGACAGATACGCAGTATTTT	CATRRQTDTQYF
TRBV5-1	TRBJ1-2	NA	NA	TGCGCCAGCAGCTTGGGACAGTTAGCTAACTATGGCTACACCTTC	CASSLGQLANYGYTF
TRBV19	TRBJ2-1	NA	NA	TGTGCCATTGCCCGGTTCGGGGAAGGCGATGAGCAGTTCTTC	CAIARFGEGDEQFF
TRBV6-7	TRBJ1-6	NA	NA	TGTGCCAGCAGTTACGCGTGGACATCACCCCTCCACTTT	CASSYAWTSPLHF
TRBV6-6	TRBJ2-1	NA	TRBD1	TGTGCCAGTTACAGGGGTTCGCACTACAATGAGCAGTTCTTC	CASYRGSHYNEQFF
TRBV11-3	TRBJ2-1	NA	TRBD2	TGTGCCAGCAGCTTTGGACTAGCGGGATACAATGAGCAGTTCTTC	CASSFGLAGYNEQFF
TRBV7-7	TRBJ2-1	NA	NA	TGTGCTAGCAGCCCCTCCCCGGGGTCCTACAATGAGCAGTTCTTC	CASSPSPGSYNEQFF
TRBV19	TRBJ1-1	NA	NA	TGTGCCAGTAGTTTCCTGAGCGGGGGATTGGGCACTGAAGCTTTCTTT	CASSFLSGGLGTEAFF
TRBV5-1	TRBJ1-6	once	TRBD1	TGCGCCAGCAGCGCGACAGGGGGTATCGATTCACCCCTCCACTTT	CASSATGGIDSPLHF
TRBV4-3	TRBJ1-5	NA	NA	TGCGCCAGCAGCCTCGGGTGGAGCAATCAGCCCCAGCATTTT	CASSLGWSNQPQHF
TRBV7-2	TRBJ2-1	NA	TRBD2	TGTGCCAGCAGCCCCCGAGTTAGCGGGGGGAACAATGAGCAGTTCTTC	CASSPRVSGGNNEQFF
TRBV11-2	TRBJ2-2	NA	TRBD1	TGTGCCAGCAGCCCGGGACAGACTATAACCGGGGAGCTGTTTTTT	CASSPGQTITGELFF
TRBV7-2	TRBJ2-3	NA	TRBD2	TGTGCCAGCAGCCCCTTAAGTACTAGCGTAGTTACAGATACGCAGTATTTT	CASSPLSTSVVTDTQYF
TRBV11-3	TRBJ2-2	NA	NA	TGTGCCAGCGCCTCAGGGGACTACTCGACCGGGGAGCTGTTTTTT	CASASGDYSTGELFF
TRBV10-1	TRBJ1-1	NA	NA	TGCGCCAGCAGTGTAGGGGGTTTCACTGAAGCTTTCTTT	CASSVGGFTEAFF
TRBV29-1	TRBJ2-3	NA	TRBD2	TGCAGCGTTGAAGGGGGGACTAGCGGGGGCACAGATACGCAGTATTTT	CSVEGGTSGGTDTQYF
TRBV7-9	TRBJ2-7	NA	TRBD2	TGTGCCAGCAGCTTAGGGAATAGCGGGGGGGCAGACTTC	CASSLGNSGGADF
TRBV11-3	TRBJ2-3	NA	TRBD2	TGTGCCAGCAGCTTAGAGCCCTGGGGTAGCGGGAGTGGCACAGATACGCAGTATTTT	CASSLEPWGSGSGTDTQYF
TRBV18	TRBJ1-1	NA	TRBD1	TGTGCCAGCTCACCGGCCAGGGGGGTTGGGGGCACTGAAGCTTTCTTT	CASSPARGVGGTEAFF
TRBV30	TRBJ1-1	few	NA	TGTGCCTGCAACAAGAACACTGAAGCTTTCTTT	CACNKNTEAFF
TRBV5-6	TRBJ2-4	NA	TRBD1	TGTGCCAGCAGCTTGGGTAGGACAGGGGGATCTGGCATTCAGTACTTC	CASSLGRTGGSGIQYF
TRBV10-2	TRBJ2-7	NA	NA	TGCGCCAGCAGAGGGGGAGGGAGCTCCTACGAGCAGTACTTC	CASRGGGSSYEQYF
TRBV6-1	TRBJ1-6	NA	TRBD1	TGTGCCAGCATGGAAGGGGGCAGAATATATTCACCCCTCCACTTT	CASMEGGRIYSPLHF
TRBV10-3	TRBJ2-2	NA	TRBD1	TGTGCCATCAGTGAGGGACAGGGAGCGAACACCGGGGAGCTGTTTTTT	CAISEGQGANTGELFF
TRBV7-2	TRBJ2-4	NA	TRBD1	TGTGCCAGCAGCTTAGAAGGGGGCTTAGCCAAAAACATTCAGTACTTC	CASSLEGGLAKNIQYF
TRBV27	TRBJ2-6	NA	TRBD2	TGTGCCAGCAGCACTAGCGGGAGTGCAGGGGCCAACGTCCTGACTTTC	CASSTSGSAGANVLTF
TRBV9	TRBJ2-7	NA	NA	TGTGCCAGCAGCGTAGGATCGACAGTGTCCTACGAGCAGTACTTC	CASSVGSTVSYEQYF
TRBV2	TRBJ1-4	once	TRBD1	TGTGCCAGCACCGACGGGGACAGCGGATCTTTT	CASTDGDSGSF
TRBV11-1	TRBJ2-1	NA	NA	TGTGCCAGCAGCTTAATCGATGAGCAGTTCTTC	CASSLIDEQFF
TRBV5-5	TRBJ2-3	NA	NA	TGTGCCAGCAGCCGTTCATCAGGACAAATGCGCACAGATACGCAGTATTTT	CASSRSSGQMRTDTQYF
TRBV6-1	TRBJ2-2	few	NA	TGTGCCAGCATCCACAGCTTTAACACCGGGGAGCTGTTTTTT	CASIHSFNTGELFF
TRBV27	TRBJ2-2	NA	TRBD1	TGTGCCAGCAGTCCAAACGACTGGACAGGGGGTAGAACCGGGGAGCTGTTTTTT	CASSPNDWTGGRTGELFF
TRBV7-2	TRBJ2-1	NA	NA	TGTGCCAGCAGCTTAGCGGGGGGGCCTTTCAATGAGCAGTTCTTC	CASSLAGGPFNEQFF
TRBV7-9	TRBJ2-7	NA	NA	TGTGCCAGCAGCTCGGGGATCGAGCAGTACTTC	CASSSGIEQYF
TRBV4-3	TRBJ1-3	NA	NA	TGCGCCAGCAGCCGTGAACAGATCTCTGGAAACACCATATATTTT	CASSREQISGNTIYF
TRBV5-8	TRBJ1-5	NA	NA	TGTGCCAGCAGGAGGGATGGGGGAAGGGGAGGGACACAGCCCCAGCATTTT	CASRRDGGRGGTQPQHF